This T cell receptor (beta chain) was documented in a study of response to subunit inactivated influenza vaccine listed by TCRdb under 2018. Broadly, across the study: Deep quantitative T cell receptor repertoire profiling was used in the study to track responses to a trivalent subunit inactivated influenza vaccine. Overall study results and their limits: It was suggested by the authors that each seasonal influenza vaccination may recruit only a limited number of new T cells.

With respect to this clonotype: No cognate antigen has been identified for it. No much larger clone is present one base from it, and per-base qualities are unavailable.

The method was RT-PCR. For sequencing, an Illumina HiSeq 2500 was employed. The public reads were reprocessed in TCRdb via fastp at Q25 and MiXCR, keeping in-frame beta chains. Each entry is one CDR3 protein sequence, shown with its most common DNA and genes. The sample records approximately 490,000 distinct CDR3 sequences, around 7.7% of which are singletons. The leading ten clones occupy about an eighth of the sample. The CDR3 sequence holds 14 residues, the cysteine and phenylalanine included. Only the CDR3 portion is preserved as DNA: 42 bases, with reading frame beginning at the first base. From the germline V gene, CDR1 is SQVTM and CDR2 is ANQGSEA. V loses 0 bases, J loses 5 bases, and the germline ends lie 14 bases apart.

The sample in question was PBMCs from blood, obtained roughly 24 months after vaccination. Recombination joined TRBV29-1 with TRBJ2-7; D gene: possibly TRBD1, on 5 matching bases. The TCR originated in a man aged 45-69 years who received an inactivated influenza vaccine. Donor details come from another sample of the same person, matched by shared clones. The CDR3 loop reads CSVEDGQGPHEQYF. In nucleotide form, the sequence is TGCAGCGTTGAAGATGGTCAGGGTCCCCACGAGCAGTACTTC.